The rows below give T cell receptor beta chains drawn from one sample of a study of T cells after yellow fever vaccination. TCRdb used MiXCR to reprocess the 5' RACE reads, holding one entry per CDR3 protein. The sample includes 250,000 to 300,000 distinct CDR3 sequences, less than 9.5% of them seen just once. The sequencing used CD4+ T cells sorted from PBMCs, collected 5 days after the yellow fever booster vaccination. These receptors were taken from a man younger than 35 who received the YFV17D yellow fever vaccine. The CDR3 runs from the conserved cysteine through the conserved F or W. The D gene is left open where the match is weak. Not every row has a clone size; where given, it reads once, few, many or a size class.

- | 14 | TRBJ1-1 | few | TRBV9 | TGTGCCAGCAGCGTCGACAGTTTCAACACTGAAGCTTTCTTT | CASSVDSFNTEAFF
- | 17 | TRBJ2-6 | - | TRBV18 | TGTGCCAGCTCACCTTTCTATCTCGACTCTGGGGCCAACGTCCTGACTTTC | CASSPFYLDSGANVLTF
TRBD2 | 15 | TRBJ2-3 | few | TRBV20-1 | TGCAGTGCTAGACTGGGCGGGGGAACCCCAGATACGCAGTATTTT | CSARLGGGTPDTQYF
- | 13 | TRBJ2-1 | - | TRBV7-2 | TGTGCCAGCAGCTCCCCACGCGGCAGGAATCAGTTCTTC | CASSSPRGRNQFF
TRBD1 | 15 | TRBJ2-3 | many | TRBV5-1 | TGCGCCAGCAGCCAGACAGGGGTGACGTACGATACGCAGTATTTT | CASSQTGVTYDTQYF
- | 14 | TRBJ2-1 | - | TRBV24-1 | TGTGCCACCAGTGATCCGGGACGTCTCAATGAGCAGTTCTTC | CATSDPGRLNEQFF
- | 16 | TRBJ2-2 | - | TRBV19 | TGTGCCAGTCAGGGCTTAGATTCCCGGAACACCGGGGAGCTGTTTTTT | CASQGLDSRNTGELFF
- | 14 | TRBJ2-5 | many | TRBV3-1 | TGTGCCAGCAGCCCCTGGGAAGCCAGGGAGACCCAGTACTTC | CASSPWEARETQYF
TRBD1 | 14 | TRBJ1-2 | - | TRBV18 | TGTGCCAGCTCACCACCTGGGACAGGGGAAGGCTACACCTTC | CASSPPGTGEGYTF
- | 12 | TRBJ2-5 | few | TRBV15 | TGTGCCACCAGGGGGATCCGAGAGACCCAGTACTTC | CATRGIRETQYF
- | 12 | TRBJ2-5 | - | TRBV29-1 | TGCAGCGTTGTGGACGCCCGCGAGACCCAGTACTTC | CSVVDARETQYF
- | 13 | TRBJ2-3 | - | TRBV24-1 | TGTGCCACCAGTGTCCCTGAGGGGGATACGCAGTATTTT | CATSVPEGDTQYF
TRBD1 | 14 | TRBJ1-2 | - | TRBV18 | TGTGCCAGCTCCCCCGGGACAGCTTCATATGGCTACACCTTC | CASSPGTASYGYTF
TRBD1 | 15 | TRBJ1-6 | few | TRBV2 | TGTGCCAGCAGTGGATCCGGGACAGGGTCTTCCCCTCTCCACTTT | CASSGSGTGSSPLHF
- | 16 | TRBJ2-7 | few | TRBV4-2 | TGTGCCAGCAGCCAAGGGAGGGATGGAGGGTCCTACGAGCAGTACTTC | CASSQGRDGGSYEQYF
TRBD1 | 13 | TRBJ2-1 | few | TRBV5-1 | TGCGCCAGCAGCTTAACAGGGGATTTTGAGCAGTTCTTC | CASSLTGDFEQFF
- | 11 | TRBJ1-5 | many | TRBV12-3/TRBV12-4 | TGTGCCAGCAGTGGCAATCAGCCCCAGCATTTT | CASSGNQPQHF
- | 16 | TRBJ2-3 | - | TRBV24-1 | TGTGCCACCAGTGATTTGACAGGTAGTACCACAGATACGCAGTATTTT | CATSDLTGSTTDTQYF
- | 14 | TRBJ2-5 | - | TRBV4-1 | TGCGCCAGCAGCCAAGTGGGGTTTGCGGAGACCCAGTACTTC | CASSQVGFAETQYF
- | 17 | TRBJ2-2 | - | TRBV7-9 | TGTGCCAGCAGCTACGCTCGGGACGCCTCATTGGCCGGGGAGCTGTTTTTT | CASSYARDASLAGELFF
TRBD1 | 14 | TRBJ1-5 | many | TRBV5-6 | TGTGCCAGCAGCCGCCGGGACAGGGCTCAGCCCCAGCATTTT | CASSRRDRAQPQHF
- | 16 | TRBJ2-5 | - | TRBV7-9 | TGTGCCAGCAGCTTAGCTTCCGGTGGAATCGGGGAGACCCAGTACTTC | CASSLASGGIGETQYF
TRBD2 | 16 | TRBJ2-7 | few | TRBV6-5 | TGTGCCAGCAGTTACTCTGGGACTAGCGGGGCCTACGAGCAGTACTTC | CASSYSGTSGAYEQYF
- | 15 | TRBJ2-1 | - | TRBV12-3/TRBV12-4 | TGTGCCAGCAGTTTAGCCACCTACTCCTACAATGAGCAGTTCTTC | CASSLATYSYNEQFF
- | 16 | TRBJ2-2 | few | TRBV4-1 | TGCGCCAGCAGCCAACGAGTGACACCGAACACCGGGGAGCTGTTTTTT | CASSQRVTPNTGELFF
- | 14 | TRBJ1-2 | - | TRBV5-6 | TGTGCCAGCAGGCCCCTGACAAAATACTATGGCTACACCTTC | CASRPLTKYYGYTF
- | 16 | TRBJ2-4 | - | TRBV2 | TGTGCCAGCACTGAAGAGGAGCGCCTAGCCAAAAACATTCAGTACTTC | CASTEEERLAKNIQYF
- | 14 | TRBJ2-2 | - | TRBV7-2 | TGTGCCAGCAGCCAGTACAGGGTTACCGGGGAGCTGTTTTTT | CASSQYRVTGELFF
- | 13 | TRBJ2-7 | - | TRBV27 | TGTGCCAGCAGTTATAGGTTCTCCTACGAGCAGTACTTC | CASSYRFSYEQYF
- | 13 | TRBJ2-7 | - | TRBV20-1 | TGCAGTGCTGGGGTTCCCACCTTTTACGAGCAGTACTTC | CSAGVPTFYEQYF
- | 15 | TRBJ1-1 | few | TRBV12-3/TRBV12-4 | TGTGCCAGCAGCACCCCCTCCTGGGACGGGCCTGAAGCTTTCTTT | CASSTPSWDGPEAFF
- | 16 | TRBJ2-7 | - | TRBV5-6 | TGTGCCAGCAGCCCGACGGGCGGTGGTAACTCCTACGAGCAGTACTTC | CASSPTGGGNSYEQYF
- | 17 | TRBJ2-5 | - | TRBV9 | TGTGCCAGCAGCCCAGGGGTCGGGACTCAACTCGTGGAGACCCAGTACTTC | CASSPGVGTQLVETQYF
TRBD2 | 13 | TRBJ2-3 | - | TRBV19 | TGTGCCAGTAGCGTAGCGGGGGGGGACACGCAGTATTTT | CASSVAGGDTQYF
- | 14 | TRBJ2-2 | few | TRBV6-5 | TGTGCCAGCAGTAAGGGGGGGAACACCGGGGAGCTGTTTTTT | CASSKGGNTGELFF
- | 10 | TRBJ1-1 | few | TRBV7-9 | TGTGCCAGCAGCGACCGACCGATCCTATTT | CASSDRPILF
- | 15 | TRBJ2-7 | many | TRBV6-6 | TGTGCCAGCTCTCCCACCCTCTCTAGCTCCTACGAGCAGTACTTC | CASSPTLSSSYEQYF
- | 13 | TRBJ2-4 | - | TRBV7-2 | TGTGCCAGCAGCTCCTCATCACGAAACATTCAGTACTTC | CASSSSSRNIQYF
TRBD2 | 14 | TRBJ2-1 | many | TRBV2 | TGTGCCAGCAGATGGACTAGCGGACACAATGAGCAGTTCTTC | CASRWTSGHNEQFF
- | 14 | TRBJ2-3 | - | TRBV7-2 | TGTGCCAGCAGCTTATGGCCAACCACAGATACGCAGTATTTT | CASSLWPTTDTQYF
- | 14 | TRBJ2-3 | many | TRBV10-3 | TGTGCCATCAGTGAGTCCGGGGGAACAGATACGCAGTATTTT | CAISESGGTDTQYF
- | 17 | TRBJ1-6 | few | TRBV5-1 | TGCGCCAGCAGCTCCCTGACAGGAGGTACCTATAATTCACCCCTCCACTTT | CASSSLTGGTYNSPLHF
TRBD1 | 12 | TRBJ1-4 | - | TRBV28 | TGTGCCAGCAAGTTGGCGACAGGGGGACTGTTTTTT | CASKLATGGLFF
- | 13 | TRBJ2-3 | - | TRBV30 | TGTGCCTGGAGTCAGCGGGCCACAGATACGCAGTATTTT | CAWSQRATDTQYF
TRBD2 | 14 | TRBJ2-7 | few | TRBV3-1 | TGTGCCAGCAGCCAATTCCTAGCGGCCTACGAGCAGTACTTC | CASSQFLAAYEQYF
TRBD2 | 15 | TRBJ2-1 | - | TRBV28 | TGTGCCAGCAGTTTTCAAGCTAGCGGGGGGCGTGAGCAGTTCTTC | CASSFQASGGREQFF
- | 15 | TRBJ1-1 | few | TRBV5-1 | TGCGCCAGCAATCTCCTACACGCCGGAGGGACTGAAGCTTTCTTT | CASNLLHAGGTEAFF
- | 15 | TRBJ1-1 | few | TRBV6-5 | TGTGCCAGCAGTTACTCGAGCGGGGTCGGGAATGAAGCTTTCTTT | CASSYSSGVGNEAFF